The 16 T cell receptor beta chains reported below all come from one sample, sequenced in a study of shared T cell receptors in the human thymus. Assay used: immunoSEQ multiplex PCR; TCRdb lists only in-frame clones, some missing. The sample yields 500,000 to 850,000 clones, roughly 86% seen once. This same sample was also taken into another study, of human thymus T cells.

Sequenced sample: thymocytes. These TCRs come from a boy in the first two years of life with a congenital heart defect.

This rearrangement joins TRBV14 to TRBJ2-4, with 8 bases lining up with TRBD2. The CDR3 loop spans 19 amino acids. V shed 0 bases, J shed 4 bases, and the junction held 14 bases outside the gene matches. Germline CDR1 is SGHDN and CDR2 is FVKESK. The CDR3 DNA follows: TGTGCCAGCAGCCAAGAGTTAACGGGGGGGCAGCGGGAGAAAAACATTCAGTACTTC. Protein: CASSQELTGGQREKNIQYF.

The chain combines TRBV7-2 with TRBJ1-4, with D hard to call. The V gene's germline CDR1 is SGHTA and CDR2 FQGNSA. This CDR3 spans 15 amino acids. V lost 0 bases, J lost 5 bases, and 10 bases lay in between. CDR3 in DNA: TGTGCCAGCAGCTTAGCGCTCCGCAGAAATGAAAAACTGTTTTTT. The encoded protein is CASSLALRRNEKLFF.

J is TRBJ2-2 and V is TRBV19; TRBD1 aligns across 8 bases. Germline CDR1 reads LNHDA; CDR2 reads SQIVND (reference sequence). The CDR3 runs to 15 residues. V lost 1 base to trimming and J lost 8 bases; unmatched junction nucleotides: 6. The CDR3: CASSIGGQGSGELFF. CDR3 DNA: TGTGCCAGTAGTATAGGAGGACAGGGTAGTGGGGAGCTGTTTTTT.

The chain is built from TRBV19 and TRBJ1-5; tentatively, D is TRBD1 (5 bases). Trimming shortened V by 4 bases and J by 5 bases, and 9 bases separated the two germline ends. The CDR3 has 13 residues. The germline gives CDR1 LNHDA, CDR2 SQIVND (reference sequence). CDR3 protein: CASSKGWDQPQHF. The DNA of the CDR3 is TGTGCCAGTAGTAAGGGGTGGGATCAGCCCCAGCATTTT.

The V call is TRBV27, the J call TRBJ2-3; the match to TRBD2 covers 15 bases. This CDR3 is 16 amino acids long. From germline, CDR1 is MNHEY and CDR2 SMNVEV (reference sequence). J lost 4 bases, V lost 5 bases, and 4 bases had no gene match. CDR3 DNA: TGTGCCAGCAGTCGGACTAGCGGGAGGGCCCCAGATACGCAGTATTTT. The encoded protein is CASSRTSGRAPDTQYF.

The chain has TRBV30 and TRBJ2-3; TRBD1 is a possible D gene (6 bases). Germline V gives CDR1 GTSNPN, CDR2 SVGIG (reference sequence). Trimming cost V 4 bases and J 6 bases, with 17 bases left between them. This CDR3 is 14 amino acids long. CDR3 amino acids: CAWNSQGPGDTQYF. Written as DNA, the CDR3 is TGTGCCTGGAACTCGCAGGGGCCTGGGGATACGCAGTATTTT.

The rearrangement links TRBV28 to TRBJ1-6; D call uncertain. Per the germline V gene, CDR1 is MDHEN and CDR2 is SYDVKM. V was clipped by 6 bases and J by 7 bases, with 10 bases between them. This CDR3 region has 13 residues. CDR3 sequence reads: CASRTERNSPLHF. CDR3 coding DNA: TGTGCCAGCAGAACAGAACGAAATTCACCCCTCCACTTT. The full variable domain, its missing parts supplied by reference TRBV28 and TRBJ1-6, is DVKVTQSSRYLVKRTGEKVFLECVQDMDHENMFWYRQDPGLGLRLIYFSYDVKMKEKGDIPEGYSVSREKKERFSLILESASTNQTSMYLCASRTERNSPLHFGNGTRLTVT.

V and J are TRBV7-9 and TRBJ2-1; the D gene is possibly TRBD2 (6 bases). V shed 8 bases and J shed 1 base, with 9 bases lying between them. The CDR3 contains 13 residues. Looked up from germline, CDR1 is SEHNR and CDR2 is FQNEAQ (reference sequence). CDR3 in amino acids: CASGLASYNEQFF. The CDR3, as DNA: TGTGCCAGCGGGCTAGCGTCCTACAATGAGCAGTTCTTC.

The V call is TRBV5-5, the J call TRBJ1-5; 9 positions match TRBD1. Germline loops: CDR1 SGHKS, CDR2 YYEKEE (reference sequence). V lost 4 bases to trimming and J lost 2 bases; unmatched junction nucleotides: 4. CDR3 length equals 15 residues. CDR3 amino acids: CASSPTGGGNQPQHF. As DNA, the CDR3 is TGTGCCAGCAGCCCAACAGGGGGCGGCAATCAGCCCCAGCATTTT.

The V gene is TRBV28, the J gene TRBJ1-5, with 8 bases aligning to TRBD1. V lost 5 bases to trimming and J lost 8 bases; unmatched junction nucleotides: 20. The CDR3 spans 18 residues. Germline V gene data show CDR1 as MDHEN and CDR2 as SYDVKM. The CDR3 is CASSGRGTRDRTLKPQHF. The CDR3 DNA reads as TGTGCCAGCAGTGGGAGGGGCACACGGGACAGGACCCTTAAGCCCCAGCATTTT. The whole variable domain, filled in from reference TRBV28 and TRBJ1-5, reads DVKVTQSSRYLVKRTGEKVFLECVQDMDHENMFWYRQDPGLGLRLIYFSYDVKMKEKGDIPEGYSVSREKKERFSLILESASTNQTSMYLCASSGRGTRDRTLKPQHFGDGTRLSIL.

This rearrangement joins TRBV19 to TRBJ2-2; 7 bases fit TRBD1. This CDR3 has 15 residues. The germline gives CDR1 LNHDA, CDR2 SQIVND (reference sequence). With 5 bases clipped from V and 1 base from J, the junction kept 4 bases outside the gene matches. CDR3: CASSSTGLNTGELFF. CDR3 DNA: TGTGCCAGTAGTTCGACAGGGTTGAACACCGGGGAGCTGTTTTTT.

V gene TRBV25-1 combines with J gene TRBJ2-5; 10 bases match TRBD1. V lost 6 bases to trimming and J lost 5 bases; unmatched junction nucleotides: 12. This CDR3 has 16 residues. From germline, CDR1 is MGHDK and CDR2 SYGVNS. The CDR3 bases are TGTGCCAGCAGAGCCAAGGACAGGGGGGACGAGGAGACCCAGTACTTC. It encodes CASRAKDRGDEETQYF.

The sample holds a few counts of this clone. Mismatch with germline at one junction end may stem from a read error. Different DNA sequences within this sample yield the same CDR3. The chain carries TRBV4-1 and TRBJ1-6, with D tentatively TRBD1 (6 bases). Germline CDR1 is MGHRA and CDR2 is YSYEKL. This CDR3 is built from 16 residues. This CDR3 reads CASSQAAGVDNSPLHF. The CDR3 bases are TGCGCCAGCAGCCAAGCGGCAGGGGTGGATAATTCCCCCCTCCACTTT.

The CDR3 is CASSSTRTPRNTGELFF. CDR3 nucleotides: TGTGCCAGCAGCTCAACTAGGACGCCCAGAAACACCGGGGAGCTGTTTTTT. The chain combines TRBV5-5 with TRBJ2-2; perhaps TRBD2 as D (5 bases). This CDR3 comprises 17 residues. Trimming pared 3 bases from V and 2 bases from J, leaving 17 bases between. Germline V gives CDR1 SGHKS, CDR2 YYEKEE (reference sequence).

This chain links TRBV7-2 with TRBJ2-7, with D unclear. The CDR3 is 14 residues long. V lost 3 bases and J lost 2, with 11 bases in between. Germline-derived CDR1 and CDR2 are SGHTA and FQGNSA. The CDR3 DNA reads as TGTGCCAGCAGCTTTTTGCAGGAAACCTACGAGCAGTACTTC. Amino acids: CASSFLQETYEQYF. Looking up the rest from reference TRBV7-2 and TRBJ2-7 gives the full variable domain: GAGVSQSPSNKVTEKGKDVELRCDPISGHTALYWYRQSLGQGLEFLIYFQGNSAPDKSGLPSDRFSAERTGGSVSTLTIQRTQQEDSAVYLCASSFLQETYEQYFGPGTRLTVT.

The chain employs TRBV5-1 and TRBJ2-2, with 12 bases lining up with TRBD2. Unmatched junction bases numbered 0, after V lost 0 bases and J lost 6 bases. The CDR3 runs 15 residues. CDR1 SGHRS and CDR2 YFSETQ come from the germline V gene. The DNA of the CDR3 is TGCGCCAGCAGCTTGGGACTAGCGGGGGCCGGGGAGCTGTTTTTT. It encodes CASSLGLAGAGELFF.